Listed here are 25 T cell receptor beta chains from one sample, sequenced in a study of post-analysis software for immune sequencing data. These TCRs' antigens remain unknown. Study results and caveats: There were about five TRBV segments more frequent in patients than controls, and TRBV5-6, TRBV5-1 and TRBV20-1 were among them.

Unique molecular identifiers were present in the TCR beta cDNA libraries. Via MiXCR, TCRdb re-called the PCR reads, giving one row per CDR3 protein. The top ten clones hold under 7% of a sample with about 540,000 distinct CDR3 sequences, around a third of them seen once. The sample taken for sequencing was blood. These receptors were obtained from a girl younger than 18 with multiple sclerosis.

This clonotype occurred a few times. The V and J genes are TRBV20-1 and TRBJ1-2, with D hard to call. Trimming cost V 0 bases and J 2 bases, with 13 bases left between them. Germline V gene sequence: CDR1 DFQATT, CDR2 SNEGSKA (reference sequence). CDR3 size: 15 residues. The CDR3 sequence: CSARDHGSRNYGYTF. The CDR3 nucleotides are TGCAGTGCTAGAGATCACGGTTCTCGAAACTATGGCTACACCTTC.

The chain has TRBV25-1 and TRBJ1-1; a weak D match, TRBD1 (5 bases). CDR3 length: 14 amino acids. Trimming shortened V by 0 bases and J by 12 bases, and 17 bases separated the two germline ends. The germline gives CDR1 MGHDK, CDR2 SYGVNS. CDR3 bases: TGTGCCAGCAGTGAATATATGTGGGGCGAGCGAACTTTCTTT. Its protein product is CASSEYMWGERTFF.

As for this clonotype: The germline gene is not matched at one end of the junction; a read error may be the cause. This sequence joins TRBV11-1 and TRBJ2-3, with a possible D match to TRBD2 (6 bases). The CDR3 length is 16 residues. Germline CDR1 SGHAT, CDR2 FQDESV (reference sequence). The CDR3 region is CASIQDGTAPTGTQYF. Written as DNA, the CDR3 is TGTGCCAGCATCCAGGACGGGACTGCCCCAACAGGTACGCAGTATTTT.

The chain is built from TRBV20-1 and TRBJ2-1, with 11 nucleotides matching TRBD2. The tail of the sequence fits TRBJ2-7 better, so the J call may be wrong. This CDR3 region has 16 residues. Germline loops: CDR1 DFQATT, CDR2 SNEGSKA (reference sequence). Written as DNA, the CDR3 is TGCAGTGCTAGAGATCCGGGACTAGCGGCCTACAATGAGCAGTACTTC. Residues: CSARDPGLAAYNEQYF.

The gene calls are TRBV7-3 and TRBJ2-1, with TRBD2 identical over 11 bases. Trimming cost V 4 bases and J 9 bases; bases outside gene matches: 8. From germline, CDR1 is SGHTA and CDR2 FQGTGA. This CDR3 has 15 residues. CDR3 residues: CASSSLAGGPGEQFF. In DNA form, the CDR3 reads TGTGCCAGCAGCTCCTTAGCGGGGGGGCCGGGTGAGCAGTTCTTC.

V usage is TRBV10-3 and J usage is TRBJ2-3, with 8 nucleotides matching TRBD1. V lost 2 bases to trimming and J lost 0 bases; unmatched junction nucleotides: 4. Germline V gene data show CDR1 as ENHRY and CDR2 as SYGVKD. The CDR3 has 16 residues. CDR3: CAISETTGGSTDTQYF. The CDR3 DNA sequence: TGTGCCATCAGTGAGACCACAGGGGGAAGCACAGATACGCAGTATTTT.

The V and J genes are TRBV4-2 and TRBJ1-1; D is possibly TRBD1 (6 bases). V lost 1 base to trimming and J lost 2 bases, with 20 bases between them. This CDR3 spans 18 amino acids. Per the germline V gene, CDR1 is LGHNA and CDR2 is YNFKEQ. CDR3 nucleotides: TGTGCCAGCAGCCAAGTCCCTACAGGGCGGGGGGATAACACTGAAGCTTTCTTT. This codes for CASSQVPTGRGDNTEAFF.

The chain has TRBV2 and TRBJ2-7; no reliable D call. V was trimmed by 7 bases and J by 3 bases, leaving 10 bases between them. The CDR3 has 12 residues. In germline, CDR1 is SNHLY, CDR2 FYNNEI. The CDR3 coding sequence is TGTGCCAGCAAGACGGATGGCTACGAGCAGTACTTC. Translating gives CASKTDGYEQYF.

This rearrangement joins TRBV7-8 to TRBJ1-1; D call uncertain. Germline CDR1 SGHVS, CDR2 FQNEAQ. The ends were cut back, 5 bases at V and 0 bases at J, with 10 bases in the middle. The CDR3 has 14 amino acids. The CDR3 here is CASSRGRLNTEAFF. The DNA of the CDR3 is TGTGCCAGCAGCCGCGGCCGCTTGAACACTGAAGCTTTCTTT.

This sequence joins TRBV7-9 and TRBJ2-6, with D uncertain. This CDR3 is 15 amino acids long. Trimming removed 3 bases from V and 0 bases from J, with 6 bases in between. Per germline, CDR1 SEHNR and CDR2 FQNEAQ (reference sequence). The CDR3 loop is CASSFGDSGANVLTF. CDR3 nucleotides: TGTGCCAGCAGCTTCGGAGACTCTGGGGCCAACGTCCTGACTTTC.

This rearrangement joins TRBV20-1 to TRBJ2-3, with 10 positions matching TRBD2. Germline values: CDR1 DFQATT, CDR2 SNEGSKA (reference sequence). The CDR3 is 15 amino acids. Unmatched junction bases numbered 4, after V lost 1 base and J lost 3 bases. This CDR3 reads CSARGASGRTDTQYF. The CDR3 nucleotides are TGCAGTGCTAGAGGGGCTAGCGGGAGAACAGATACGCAGTATTTT.

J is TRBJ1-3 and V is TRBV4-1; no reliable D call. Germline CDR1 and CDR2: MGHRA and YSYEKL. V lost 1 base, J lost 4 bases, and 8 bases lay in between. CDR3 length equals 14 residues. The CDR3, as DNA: TGCGCCAGCAGCCAAGCTTCAGGAGGAAACACCATATATTTT. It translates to CASSQASGGNTIYF.

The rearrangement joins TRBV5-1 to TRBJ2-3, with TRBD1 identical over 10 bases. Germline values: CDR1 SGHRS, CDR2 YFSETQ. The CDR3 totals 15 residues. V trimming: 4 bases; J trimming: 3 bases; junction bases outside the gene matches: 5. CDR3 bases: TGCGCCAGCAGCGGGCCGGACAGGGGGACAGATACGCAGTATTTT. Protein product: CASSGPDRGTDTQYF.

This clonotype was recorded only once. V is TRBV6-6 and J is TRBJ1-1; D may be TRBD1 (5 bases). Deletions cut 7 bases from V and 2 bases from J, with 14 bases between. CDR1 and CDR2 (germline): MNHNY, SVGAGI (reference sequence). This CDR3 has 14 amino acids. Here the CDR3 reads CASTPPGANTEAFF. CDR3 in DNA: TGTGCCAGCACCCCGCCTGGGGCCAACACTGAAGCTTTCTTT.

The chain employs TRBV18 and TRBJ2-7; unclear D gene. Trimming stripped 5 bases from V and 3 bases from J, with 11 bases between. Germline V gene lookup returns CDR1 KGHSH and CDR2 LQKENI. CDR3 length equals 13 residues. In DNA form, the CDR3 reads TGTGCCAGCTCAGCTCCACCGCGCTACGAGCAGTACTTC. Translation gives CASSAPPRYEQYF.

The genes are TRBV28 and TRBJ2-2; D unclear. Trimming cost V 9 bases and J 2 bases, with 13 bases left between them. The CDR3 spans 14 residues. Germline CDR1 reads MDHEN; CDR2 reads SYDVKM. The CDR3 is CASRIPSNTGELFF. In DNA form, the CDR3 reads TGTGCCAGTCGGATTCCATCAAACACCGGGGAGCTGTTTTTT.

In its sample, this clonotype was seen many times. DNA for the CDR3: TGCAGCATAGCGGGGGGGGTAGATACGCAGTATTTT. Amino acid sequence: CSIAGGVDTQYF. The rearrangement uses TRBV29-1 and TRBJ2-3, with 11 bases fitting TRBD2. V dropped 8 bases and J dropped 5; count of bases not matched to a gene: 3. The CDR3 extends over 12 amino acids. CDR1 is SQVTM and CDR2 is ANQGSEA in the germline V gene.

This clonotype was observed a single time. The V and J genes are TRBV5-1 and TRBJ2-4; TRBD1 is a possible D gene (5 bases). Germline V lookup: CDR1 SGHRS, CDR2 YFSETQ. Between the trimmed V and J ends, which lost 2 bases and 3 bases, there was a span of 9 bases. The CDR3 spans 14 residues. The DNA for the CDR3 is TGCGCCAGCAGCTTCAGGGCTGACAAAAACATTCAGTACTTC. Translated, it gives CASSFRADKNIQYF.

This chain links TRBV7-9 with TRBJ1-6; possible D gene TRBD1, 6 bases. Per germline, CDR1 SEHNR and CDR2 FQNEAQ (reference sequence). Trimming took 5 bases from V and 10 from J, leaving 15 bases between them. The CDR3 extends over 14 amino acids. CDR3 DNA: TGTGCCAGCAGCGAACAGGGTTCCGGGTCACCCCTCCACTTT. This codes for CASSEQGSGSPLHF.

The CDR3 DNA reads TGTGCCAGCAGAGGAACGGGTGATAGCACTGAAGCTTTCTTT. Amino acids: CASRGTGDSTEAFF. V is TRBV6-5 and J is TRBJ1-1; D not resolved. The CDR3 contains 14 residues. V was pared by 6 bases and J by 4 bases, with 15 bases between. CDR1 is MNHEY, CDR2 SVGAGI, per germline.

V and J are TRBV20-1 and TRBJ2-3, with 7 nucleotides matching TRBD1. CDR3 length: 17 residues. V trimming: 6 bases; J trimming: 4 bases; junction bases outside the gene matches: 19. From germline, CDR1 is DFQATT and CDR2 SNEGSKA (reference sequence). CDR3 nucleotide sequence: TGCAGTGCCCCCCCGGGACAGACTCCCGAGTGGGCAGATACGCAGTATTTT. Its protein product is CSAPPGQTPEWADTQYF.

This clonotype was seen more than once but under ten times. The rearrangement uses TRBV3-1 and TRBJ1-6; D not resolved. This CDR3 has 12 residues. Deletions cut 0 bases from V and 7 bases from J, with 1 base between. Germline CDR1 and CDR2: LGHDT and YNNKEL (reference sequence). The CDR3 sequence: CASSQDNSPLHF. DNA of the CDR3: TGTGCCAGCAGCCAAGACAATTCACCCCTCCACTTT.

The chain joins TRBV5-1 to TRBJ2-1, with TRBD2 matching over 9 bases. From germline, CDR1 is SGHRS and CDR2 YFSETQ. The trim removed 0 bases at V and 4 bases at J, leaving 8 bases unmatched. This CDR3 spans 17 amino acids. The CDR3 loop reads CASSLVLSGLAYNEQFF. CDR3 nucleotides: TGCGCCAGCAGCTTGGTTTTGTCGGGACTAGCATACAATGAGCAGTTCTTC. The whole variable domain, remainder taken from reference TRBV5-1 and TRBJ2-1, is KAGVTQTPRYLIKTRGQQVTLSCSPISGHRSVSWYQQTPGQGLQFLFEYFSETQRNKGNFPGRFSGRQFSNSRSEMNVSTLELGDSALYLCASSLVLSGLAYNEQFFGPGTRLTVL.

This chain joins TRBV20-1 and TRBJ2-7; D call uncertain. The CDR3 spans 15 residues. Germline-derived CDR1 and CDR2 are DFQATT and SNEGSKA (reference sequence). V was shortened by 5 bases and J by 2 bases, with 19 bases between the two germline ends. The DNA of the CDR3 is TGCAGTGCTCGGACCACACAGCTTTCAGCCTACGAGCAGTACTTC. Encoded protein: CSARTTQLSAYEQYF.

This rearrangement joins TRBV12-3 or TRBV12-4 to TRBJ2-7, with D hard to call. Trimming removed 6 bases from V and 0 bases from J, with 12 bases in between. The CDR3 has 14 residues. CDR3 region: CASRPSHSSYEQYF. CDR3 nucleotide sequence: TGTGCCAGCAGGCCCTCCCACAGCTCCTACGAGCAGTACTTC.